This T cell receptor beta chain was recorded in a study of CD8 T cells in ankylosing spondylitis. Study results and limitations: Within ankylosing spondylitis blood, a TCR beta motif made up of several highly homologous variants appeared to be characteristic.

MiXCR, applied by TCRdb to the 5' RACE reads, yields one record per CDR3 protein. The sample has 300,000 to 400,000 distinct CDR3 sequences, roughly 14% seen once. The CDR3 extends over 13 amino acids. The V end lost 7 bases, the J end lost 4 bases, and 13 bases lay between the germline ends. Per germline, CDR1 SEHNR and CDR2 FQNEAQ (reference sequence). Regarding this clonotype: Its antigen is not known.

The sequenced sample consisted of blood, either unsorted or a sorted T cell fraction (not recorded which). This clonotype was sampled from a male donor with ankylosing spondylitis or in good health (not recorded which). V gene TRBV7-9 combines with J gene TRBJ2-5; maybe TRBD2 (5 bases). The CDR3 region is CASILTGVETQYF. The DNA of the CDR3 is TGTGCCAGCATCCTTACCGGGGTAGAGACCCAGTACTTC.